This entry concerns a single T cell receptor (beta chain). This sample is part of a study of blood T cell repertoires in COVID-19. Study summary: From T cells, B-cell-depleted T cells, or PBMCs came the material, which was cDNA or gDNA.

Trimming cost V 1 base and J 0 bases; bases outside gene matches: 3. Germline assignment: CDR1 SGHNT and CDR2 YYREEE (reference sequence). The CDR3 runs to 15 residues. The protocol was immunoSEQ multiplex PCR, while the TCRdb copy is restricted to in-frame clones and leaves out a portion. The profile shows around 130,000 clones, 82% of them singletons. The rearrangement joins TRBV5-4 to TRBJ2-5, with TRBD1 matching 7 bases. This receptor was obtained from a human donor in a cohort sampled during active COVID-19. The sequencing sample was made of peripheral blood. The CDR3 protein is CASSLLGGYQETQYF. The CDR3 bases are TGTGCCAGCAGCTTGTTAGGGGGCTACCAAGAGACCCAGTACTTC.